These 32 T cell receptor beta chains were all obtained from the same sample, sequenced in a study of blood T cell repertoires in COVID-19. The table came from immunoSEQ multiplex PCR; TCRdb's copy has only in-frame clones and leaves some out. The sample records some 350,000 clones, around 91% being singletons. The specimen sequenced was peripheral blood. The receptors shown here come from a woman younger than 35 who had recovered from COVID-19.

The V call is TRBV19, the J call TRBJ2-1, with 7 bases identical to TRBD2. Germline values: CDR1 LNHDA, CDR2 SQIVND (reference sequence). With V trimmed by 5 bases and J by 3 bases, 7 bases remained unmatched. This CDR3 contains 15 residues. The CDR3 region is CASSATSRSYNEQFF. For the CDR3, the DNA is TGTGCCAGTAGTGCGACTAGCAGGAGCTACAATGAGCAGTTCTTC.

The chain carries TRBV5-1 and TRBJ2-1; 15 positions match TRBD2. V lost 5 bases and J lost 7; bases outside the gene matches: 4. This CDR3 contains 15 residues. Germline-derived CDR1 and CDR2 are SGHRS and YFSETQ. The CDR3 region has the DNA TGCGCCAGCAGGTGGACTAGCGGGAGGGGGAATGAGCAGTTCTTC. It is translated as CASRWTSGRGNEQFF.

The chain is built from TRBV6-2 or TRBV6-3 and TRBJ1-2; TRBD1 aligns across 8 bases. Germline CDR1 reads MNHEY; CDR2 reads SVGEGT. V lost 3 bases to trimming and J lost 2 bases; unmatched junction nucleotides: 5. There are 15 residues in the CDR3. The CDR3 region has the DNA TGTGCCAGCAGTTATCTCGGACAGGGCAACTATGGCTACACCTTC. Translating it yields CASSYLGQGNYGYTF.

In its sample, this clone was seen once. J is TRBJ2-7 and V is TRBV5-6; 9 bases line up with TRBD2. Looked up from germline, CDR1 is SGHDT and CDR2 is YYEEEE. J gave up 4 bases and V 4 bases, and 9 bases lay outside the gene matches. The CDR3 is 15 residues long. CDR3 DNA sequence: TGTGCCAGCAGCCCGGCCCTAGCGGGATCGTACGAGCAGTACGTC. Translating it yields CASSPALAGSYEQYV.

The V gene is TRBV7-2, the J gene TRBJ1-1, with D uncertain. The CDR3 contains 14 residues. In germline, CDR1 is SGHTA, CDR2 FQGNSA. V shed 7 bases and J shed 0 bases, with 12 bases lying between them. The CDR3 sequence: CASTQAGMNTEAFF. The CDR3 region has the DNA TGTGCCAGCACCCAGGCGGGCATGAACACTGAAGCTTTCTTT.

The chain recombines TRBV9 with TRBJ1-5; TRBD1 might be the D (5 bases). Trimming removed 7 bases from V and 4 bases from J, with 9 bases in between. The CDR3 sequence is 12 residues long. Germline CDR1 and CDR2: SGDLS and YYNGEE. The CDR3 sequence is CASGGVNQPQHF. DNA of the CDR3: TGTGCCAGCGGAGGGGTAAATCAGCCCCAGCATTTT. Combining the CDR3 with reference TRBV9 and TRBJ1-5 gives the whole variable domain DSGVTQTPKHLITATGQRVTLRCSPRSGDLSVYWYQQSLDQGLQFLIQYYNGEERAKGNILERFSAQQFPDLHSELNLSSLELGDSALYFCASGGVNQPQHFGDGTRLSIL.

The chain is built from TRBV6-1 and TRBJ2-2; 7 bases fit TRBD2. Germline values: CDR1 MNHNS, CDR2 SASEGT. After removal of 3 bases from V and 5 bases from J, the junction contained 9 bases not matched to a gene. This CDR3 has 16 amino acids. The CDR3 nucleotides read TGTGCCAGCAGTGACGGAGGACGGGGAGGGACCGGGGAGCTGTTTTTT. It specifies CASSDGGRGGTGELFF.

V and J are TRBV24-1 and TRBJ1-2; the match to TRBD1 covers 7 bases. The CDR3 has 13 residues. V lost 3 bases, J lost 8 bases, and 5 bases stayed unmatched. Germline CDR1 is KGHDR and CDR2 is SFDVKD. In DNA, the CDR3 is TGTGCCACCAGTGATGTACGACAGGGAGGCTACACCTTC. Its translation is CATSDVRQGGYTF.

The chain carries TRBV9 and TRBJ2-3; D gene ambiguous. Trimming took off 0 bases at V and 2 bases at J, with 13 bases between the two ends. This CDR3 spans 16 amino acids. The germline gives CDR1 SGDLS, CDR2 YYNGEE. The CDR3 DNA is TGTGCCAGCAGCGTAGGTCCGGTCCCCGCCACAGATACGCAGTATTTT. It translates to CASSVGPVPATDTQYF. Using reference TRBV9 and TRBJ2-3 for the parts outside the CDR3, the full variable domain is DSGVTQTPKHLITATGQRVTLRCSPRSGDLSVYWYQQSLDQGLQFLIQYYNGEERAKGNILERFSAQQFPDLHSELNLSSLELGDSALYFCASSVGPVPATDTQYFGPGTRLTVL.

The rearrangement links TRBV29-1 to TRBJ2-3; no firm D call. Germline CDR1 reads SQVTM; CDR2 reads ANQGSEA. The CDR3 loop spans 12 amino acids. The V and J ends lost 3 bases and 2 bases respectively, with 6 bases between them. The CDR3 here is CSVDISTDTQYF. CDR3 in DNA: TGCAGCGTTGACATTTCCACAGATACGCAGTATTTT.

The rearrangement links TRBV11-2 to TRBJ1-4, with TRBD1 matching 9 bases. J was trimmed by 8 bases and V by 5 bases; bases with no gene match: 15. CDR3 size: 17 residues. Per the germline V gene, CDR1 is SGHAT and CDR2 is FQNNGV. This CDR3 reads CASSLIPGTGLYEKLFF. Here the CDR3 DNA reads TGTGCCAGCAGCCTAATCCCCGGGACAGGGCTCTACGAAAAACTGTTTTTT.

This sequence joins TRBV9 and TRBJ2-3, with no clear D. Per germline, CDR1 SGDLS and CDR2 YYNGEE. CDR3 length: 16 residues. Trimming shortened V by 3 bases and J by 0 bases, and 14 bases separated the two germline ends. This chain's CDR3 is CASSESLGQSTDTQYF. DNA of the CDR3: TGTGCCAGCAGCGAAAGTCTTGGGCAAAGCACAGATACGCAGTATTTT.

The genes are TRBV30 and TRBJ1-2, with D maybe TRBD1 (6 bases). The V gene lost 0 bases and the J gene lost 6 bases, with 14 bases spanning the gap. The CDR3 runs to 14 residues. Germline-derived CDR1 and CDR2 are GTSNPN and SVGIG (reference sequence). CDR3 in amino acids: CAWSVRAGEHGYTF. In DNA, the CDR3 is TGTGCCTGGAGTGTACGGGCAGGGGAACATGGCTACACCTTC.

This clone is a singleton in its sample. V is TRBV6-2 or TRBV6-3 and J is TRBJ2-1; 11 bases are a match to TRBD1. From germline, CDR1 is MNHEY and CDR2 SVGEGT. The trim removed 0 bases at V and 7 bases at J, leaving 5 bases unmatched. There are 16 residues in the CDR3. As DNA, the CDR3 is TGTGCCAGCAGTTACTCGAAGGACAGGGGGCGGAATGAGCAGTTCTTC. Its translation: CASSYSKDRGRNEQFF.

This clone has just a few counts. The V call is TRBV27, the J call TRBJ2-1, with 7 bases identical to TRBD2. The germline V gene encodes CDR1 MNHEY and CDR2 SMNVEV (reference sequence). This CDR3 is built from 12 residues. J lost 6 bases, V lost 6 bases, and 2 bases had no gene match. The CDR3 loop reads CASSRTSNEQFF. CDR3 nucleotides: TGTGCCAGCAGCCGGACTAGCAATGAGCAGTTCTTC.

The chain uses TRBV4-3 and TRBJ1-2, with D uncertain. The CDR3 has 13 residues. The germline V and J ends were trimmed by 2 bases and 4 bases, with 8 bases remaining between them. Per the germline V gene, CDR1 is LGHNA and CDR2 is YSLEER. This CDR3 reads CASSQYRSYGYTF. The CDR3 DNA reads as TGCGCCAGCAGCCAATACAGATCCTATGGCTACACCTTC.

The chain carries TRBV11-2 and TRBJ2-3; a weak D match, TRBD1 (6 bases). This CDR3 spans 15 amino acids. Per the germline V gene, CDR1 is SGHAT and CDR2 is FQNNGV. V was shortened by 7 bases and J by 2 bases, with 16 bases between the two germline ends. The CDR3 sequence is CASTTIGQITDTQYF. The CDR3 DNA reads as TGTGCCAGCACCACTATCGGACAGATCACAGATACGCAGTATTTT.

The chain joins TRBV19 to TRBJ1-5, with D tentatively TRBD1 (5 bases). Between the trimmed V and J ends, which lost 6 bases and 5 bases, there was a span of 11 bases. CDR3 length: 13 residues. Germline V gene lookup returns CDR1 LNHDA and CDR2 SQIVND (reference sequence). This CDR3 is CASRVAGDQPQHF. The CDR3 nucleotides are TGTGCCAGTAGAGTGGCGGGGGATCAGCCCCAGCATTTT. Full variable domain (missing parts from reference TRBV19 and TRBJ1-5): DGGITQSPKYLFRKEGQNVTLSCEQNLNHDAMYWYRQDPGQGLRLIYYSQIVNDFQKGDIAEGYSVSREKKESFPLTVTSAQKNPTAFYLCASRVAGDQPQHFGDGTRLSIL.

This chain connects TRBV7-7 to TRBJ1-1; 7 bases are a match to TRBD1. Germline CDR1 is SSHAT and CDR2 is FNYEAQ (reference sequence). The CDR3 contains 16 residues. V lost 5 bases to trimming and J lost 5 bases; unmatched junction nucleotides: 14. CDR3 DNA sequence: TGTGCCAGCAGCCCCTCACCGACAGGGAAGGATACTGAAGCTTTCTTT. Its translation is CASSPSPTGKDTEAFF. Filled out from reference TRBV7-7 and TRBJ1-1, the complete variable domain reads GAGVSQSPRYKVTKRGQDVTLRCDPISSHATLYWYQQALGQGPEFLTYFNYEAQPDKSGLPSDRFSAERPEGSISTLTIQRTEQRDSAMYRCASSPSPTGKDTEAFFGQGTRLTVV.

The chain uses TRBV11-3 and TRBJ1-2; TRBD1 aligns across 12 bases. After removal of 5 bases from V and 5 bases from J, the junction contained 12 bases not matched to a gene. The CDR3 runs 17 residues. CDR1 is SGHNT, CDR2 YENEEA, per germline. The CDR3 protein is CASSIAPGQGAGYGYTF. The CDR3 DNA reads as TGTGCCAGCAGCATAGCTCCGGGACAGGGGGCTGGATATGGCTACACCTTC.

The V call is TRBV2, the J call TRBJ2-1; D remains unclear. The V and J ends lost 5 bases and 0 bases respectively, with 8 bases between them. The CDR3 sequence is 14 residues long. Germline V gives CDR1 SNHLY, CDR2 FYNNEI. CDR3 bases: TGTGCCAGCAGTTACAGAAGCTCCTACAATGAGCAGTTCTTC. Translating gives CASSYRSSYNEQFF.

This clone was seen a single time. This rearrangement joins TRBV2 to TRBJ2-7; D is perhaps TRBD1 (6 bases). Germline CDR1 SNHLY, CDR2 FYNNEI. Trimming shortened V by 5 bases and J by 4 bases, and 9 bases separated the two germline ends. The CDR3 runs to 12 residues. CDR3 DNA sequence: TGTGCCAGCAGTAGTACAGGGTACGAGCAGTACGTC. It translates to CASSSTGYEQYV.

The rearrangement links TRBV27 to TRBJ1-4, with a tentative D call TRBD1 (5 bases). Germline V gene data show CDR1 as MNHEY and CDR2 as SMNVEV (reference sequence). CDR3 size: 19 residues. V lost 6 bases and J 3 bases, leaving 26 bases between the germline ends. The chain's CDR3 is CASSTIFYSGLTSNEKLFF. The DNA of the CDR3 is TGTGCCAGCAGCACCATTTTCTATTCGGGACTAACGTCTAATGAAAAACTGTTTTTT.

The CDR3 DNA is TGTGCCAGCAGCTTAGGGGTAGGAGGGTGGCAGCATTTT. Protein: CASSLGVGGWQHF. The chain joins TRBV7-2 to TRBJ1-5; no clear D gene. The CDR3 loop spans 13 amino acids. Per the germline V gene, CDR1 is SGHTA and CDR2 is FQGNSA. The germline V and J ends were trimmed by 1 base and 13 bases, with 14 bases remaining between them.

The chain links TRBV6-6 to TRBJ2-1, with 9 bases aligning to TRBD2. Trimming cost V 5 bases and J 6 bases; bases outside gene matches: 14. The CDR3 has 17 residues. Germline V gene data show CDR1 as MNHNY and CDR2 as SVGAGI (reference sequence). The CDR3 reads CASSLSTWTSAGNEQFF. CDR3 DNA: TGTGCCAGCAGTCTCTCTACCTGGACTAGCGCTGGCAATGAGCAGTTCTTC.

The chain uses TRBV10-3 and TRBJ2-7, with D perhaps TRBD2 (5 bases). Per germline, CDR1 ENHRY and CDR2 SYGVKD. This CDR3 spans 14 amino acids. The ends were cut back, 4 bases at V and 4 bases at J, with 14 bases in the middle. CDR3 DNA sequence: TGTGCCATCAGTGCGAGCGGATTCTTTTACGAGCAGTACGTC. It codes for CAISASGFFYEQYV.

The chain combines TRBV11-3 with TRBJ1-4, with 9 bases fitting TRBD1. CDR3 length: 15 amino acids. The V segment lost 5 bases and the J segment 8 bases; nucleotides outside the gene matches: 9. From germline, CDR1 is SGHNT and CDR2 YENEEA. Here the CDR3 reads CASSEYRGPQEKLFF. CDR3 in DNA: TGTGCCAGCAGCGAATACAGGGGGCCTCAAGAAAAACTGTTTTTT.

This clone was counted a single time. This chain connects TRBV5-4 to TRBJ2-3; possibly TRBD2 for D (5 bases). This CDR3 comprises 15 residues. Germline lookup yields CDR1 SGHNT and CDR2 YYREEE (reference sequence). V was cut by 3 bases and J by 2 bases, with 13 bases left in between. The CDR3 reads CASSSRETFTDTQYF. The CDR3 DNA follows: TGTGCCAGCAGCTCAAGGGAGACCTTCACAGATACGCAGTATTTT.

The V and J genes are TRBV21-1 and TRBJ2-5; TRBD2 reflects the table's D call only, with no check against the DNA. TRBV21-1 is described as a pseudogene. The CDR3 spans 18 residues. The CDR3 here is CASSSVWSRRRNQETQYF. The CDR3 DNA reads as TGTGCCAGCAGCAGTGTGTGGTCGAGGCGTAGGAACCAAGAGACCCAGTACTTC.

The V call is TRBV9, the J call TRBJ2-2; D call uncertain. Germline CDR1 SGDLS, CDR2 YYNGEE. Trimming left V 3 bases short and J 6 bases short, with 9 bases between. The CDR3 runs to 13 residues. The CDR3 loop reads CASSALSAGELFF. CDR3 sequence (DNA): TGTGCCAGCAGCGCCCTCAGCGCCGGGGAGCTGTTTTTT.

CDR3 sequence reads: CASSLDRETSQFF. The CDR3 DNA reads TGTGCCAGCAGCTTAGATCGGGAGACTAGCCAGTTCTTC. This chain uses TRBV11-2 with TRBJ2-1; 7 bases match TRBD2. The CDR3 consists of 13 residues. V dropped 0 bases and J dropped 13; count of bases not matched to a gene: 6. Germline CDR1 reads SGHAT; CDR2 reads FQNNGV. Full variable domain (remainder filled in from reference TRBV11-2 and TRBJ2-1): EAGVAQSPRYKIIEKRQSVAFWCNPISGHATLYWYQQILGQGPKLLIQFQNNGVVDDSQLPKDRFSAERLKGVDSTLKIQPAKLEDSAVYLCASSLDRETSQFFGPGTRLTVL.

On this clone: The sample has other DNA sequences that encode this CDR3 too. The chain carries TRBV11-2 and TRBJ2-2; D perhaps matches TRBD1 (6 bases). Trimming removed 1 base from V and 2 bases from J, with 8 bases in between. CDR1 is SGHAT and CDR2 is FQNNGV in the germline V gene. This CDR3 region has 15 residues. The CDR3 loop reads CASSLGTANTGELFF. CDR3 coding DNA: TGTGCCAGCAGCTTAGGGACAGCTAACACCGGGGAGCTGTTTTTT.